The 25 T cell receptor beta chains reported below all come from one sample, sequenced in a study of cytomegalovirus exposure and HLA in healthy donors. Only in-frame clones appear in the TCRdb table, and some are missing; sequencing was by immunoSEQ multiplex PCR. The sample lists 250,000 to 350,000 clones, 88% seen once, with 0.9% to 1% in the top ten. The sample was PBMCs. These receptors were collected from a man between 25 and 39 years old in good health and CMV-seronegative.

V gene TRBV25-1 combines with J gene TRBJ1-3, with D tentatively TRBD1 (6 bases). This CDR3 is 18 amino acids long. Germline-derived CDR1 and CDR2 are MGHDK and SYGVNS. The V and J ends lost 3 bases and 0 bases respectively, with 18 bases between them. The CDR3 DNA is TGTGCCAGCAGTGATCGTTTTGCAGGGGAACACTCTGGAAACACCATATATTTT. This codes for CASSDRFAGEHSGNTIYF.

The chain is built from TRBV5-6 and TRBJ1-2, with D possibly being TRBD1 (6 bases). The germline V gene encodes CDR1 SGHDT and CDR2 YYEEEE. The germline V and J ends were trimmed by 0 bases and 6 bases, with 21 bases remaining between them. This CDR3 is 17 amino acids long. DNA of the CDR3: TGTGCCAGCAGCTTGGGACAGGCGCTAACGGGAATGGATGGCTACACCTTC. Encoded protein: CASSLGQALTGMDGYTF.

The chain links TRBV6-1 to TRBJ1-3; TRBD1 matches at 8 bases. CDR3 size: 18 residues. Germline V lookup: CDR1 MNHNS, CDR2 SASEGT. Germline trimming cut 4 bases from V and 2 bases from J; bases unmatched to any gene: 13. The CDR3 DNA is TGTGCCAGCAGTGGGCAGGGGGCGAGTATAGCCGCTGGAAACACCATATATTTT. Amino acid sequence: CASSGQGASIAAGNTIYF.

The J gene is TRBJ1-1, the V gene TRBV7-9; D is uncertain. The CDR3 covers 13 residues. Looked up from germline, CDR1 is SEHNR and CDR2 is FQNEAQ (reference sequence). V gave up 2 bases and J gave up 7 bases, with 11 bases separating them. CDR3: CASSLSASVEAFF. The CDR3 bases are TGTGCCAGCAGCTTATCCGCGTCGGTTGAAGCTTTCTTT.

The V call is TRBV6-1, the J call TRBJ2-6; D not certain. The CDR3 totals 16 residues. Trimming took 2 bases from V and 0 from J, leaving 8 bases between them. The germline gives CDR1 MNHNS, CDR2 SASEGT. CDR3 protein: CASSEQAISGANVLTF. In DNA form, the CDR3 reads TGTGCCAGCAGTGAACAGGCTATCTCTGGGGCCAACGTCCTGACTTTC.

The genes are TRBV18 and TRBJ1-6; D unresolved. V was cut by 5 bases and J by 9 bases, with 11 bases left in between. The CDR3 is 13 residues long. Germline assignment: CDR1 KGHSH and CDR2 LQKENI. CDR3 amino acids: CASSRTGSSPLHF. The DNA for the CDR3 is TGTGCCAGCTCAAGAACGGGAAGTTCACCCCTCCACTTT.

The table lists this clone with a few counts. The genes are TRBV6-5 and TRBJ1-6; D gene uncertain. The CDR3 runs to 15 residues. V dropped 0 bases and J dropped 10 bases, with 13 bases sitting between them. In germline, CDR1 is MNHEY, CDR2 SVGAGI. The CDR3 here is CASSYSTGVRSPLHF. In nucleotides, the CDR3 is TGTGCCAGCAGTTACTCGACGGGAGTACGGTCACCCCTCCACTTT.

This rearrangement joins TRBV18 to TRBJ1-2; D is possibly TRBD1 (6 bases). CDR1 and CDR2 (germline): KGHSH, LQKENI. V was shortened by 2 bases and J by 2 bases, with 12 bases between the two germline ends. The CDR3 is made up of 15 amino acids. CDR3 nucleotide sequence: TGTGCCAGCTCACCAGGACAGACCCTCAACTATGGCTACACCTTC. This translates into CASSPGQTLNYGYTF.

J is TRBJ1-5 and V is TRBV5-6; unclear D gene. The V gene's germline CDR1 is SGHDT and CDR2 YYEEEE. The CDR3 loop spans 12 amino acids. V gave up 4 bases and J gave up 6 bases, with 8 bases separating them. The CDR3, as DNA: TGTGCCAGCAGCCCCGGAGGTCAGCCCCAGCATTTT. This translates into CASSPGGQPQHF.

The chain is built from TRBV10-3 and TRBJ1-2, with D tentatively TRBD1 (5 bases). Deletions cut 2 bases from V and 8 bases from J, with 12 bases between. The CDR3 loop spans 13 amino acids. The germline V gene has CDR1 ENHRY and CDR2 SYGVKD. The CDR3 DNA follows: TGTGCCATCAGTGAGGTAGGACATAGCGGCTACACCTTC. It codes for CAISEVGHSGYTF.

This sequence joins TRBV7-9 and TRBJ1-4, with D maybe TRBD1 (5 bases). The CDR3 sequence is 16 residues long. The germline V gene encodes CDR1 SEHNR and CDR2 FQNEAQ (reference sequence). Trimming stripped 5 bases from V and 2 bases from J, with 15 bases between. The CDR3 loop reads CASSPSGGWTNEKLFF. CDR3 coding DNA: TGTGCCAGCAGCCCGAGCGGGGGGTGGACTAATGAAAAACTGTTTTTT.

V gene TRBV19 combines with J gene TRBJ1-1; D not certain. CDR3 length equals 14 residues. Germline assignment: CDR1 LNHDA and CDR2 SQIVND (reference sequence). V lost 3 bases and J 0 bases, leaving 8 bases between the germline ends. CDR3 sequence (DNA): TGTGCCAGTAGTATCTTGGCCGTGAACACTGAAGCTTTCTTT. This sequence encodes CASSILAVNTEAFF. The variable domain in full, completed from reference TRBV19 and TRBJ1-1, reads DGGITQSPKYLFRKEGQNVTLSCEQNLNHDAMYWYRQDPGQGLRLIYYSQIVNDFQKGDIAEGYSVSREKKESFPLTVTSAQKNPTAFYLCASSILAVNTEAFFGQGTRLTVV.

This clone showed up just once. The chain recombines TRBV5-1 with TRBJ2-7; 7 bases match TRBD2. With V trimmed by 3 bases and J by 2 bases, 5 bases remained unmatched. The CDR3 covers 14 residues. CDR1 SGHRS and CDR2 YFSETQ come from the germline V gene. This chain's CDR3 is CASSYGGGTYEQYF. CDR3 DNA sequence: TGCGCCAGCAGCTACGGCGGGGGAACCTACGAGCAGTACTTC.

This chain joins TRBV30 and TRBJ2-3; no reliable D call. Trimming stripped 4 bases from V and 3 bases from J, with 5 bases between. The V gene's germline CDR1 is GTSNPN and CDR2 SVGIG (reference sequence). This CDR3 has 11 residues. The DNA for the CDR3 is TGTGCCTGGACACTGACAGATACGCAGTATTTT. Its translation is CAWTLTDTQYF.

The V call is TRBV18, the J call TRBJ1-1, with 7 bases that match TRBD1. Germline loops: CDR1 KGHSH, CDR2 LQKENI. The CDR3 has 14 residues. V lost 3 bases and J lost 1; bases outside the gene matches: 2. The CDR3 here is CASSPTGENTEAFF. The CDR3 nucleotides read TGTGCCAGCTCACCCACAGGGGAGAACACTGAAGCTTTCTTT.

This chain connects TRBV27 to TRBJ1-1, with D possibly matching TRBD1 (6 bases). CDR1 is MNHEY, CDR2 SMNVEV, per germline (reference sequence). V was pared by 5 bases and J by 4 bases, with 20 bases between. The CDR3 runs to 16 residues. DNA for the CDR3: TGTGCCAGCAGTCCCCTCAGAACACAGGGCCCCACTGAAGCTTTCTTT. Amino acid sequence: CASSPLRTQGPTEAFF.

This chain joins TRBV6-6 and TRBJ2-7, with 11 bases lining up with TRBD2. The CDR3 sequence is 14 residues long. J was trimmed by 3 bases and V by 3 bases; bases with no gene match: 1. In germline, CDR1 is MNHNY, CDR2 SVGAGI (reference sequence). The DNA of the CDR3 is TGTGCCAGCAGTTATGGACTAGCGGGCTACGAGCAGTACTTC. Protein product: CASSYGLAGYEQYF.

CDR3: CASRRTGDTGELFF. CDR3 sequence (DNA): TGTGCCAGCAGAAGGACAGGGGACACCGGGGAGCTGTTTTTT. The rearrangement joins TRBV2 to TRBJ2-2; 9 bases fit TRBD1. With 6 bases clipped from V and 3 bases from J, the junction kept 2 bases outside the gene matches. Germline CDR1 SNHLY, CDR2 FYNNEI. The CDR3 has 14 amino acids.

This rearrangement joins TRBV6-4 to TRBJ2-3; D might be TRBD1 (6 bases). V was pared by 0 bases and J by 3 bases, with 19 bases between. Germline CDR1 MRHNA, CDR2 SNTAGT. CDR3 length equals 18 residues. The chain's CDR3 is CASSDSNIQGRWTDTQYF. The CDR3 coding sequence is TGTGCCAGCAGTGACTCGAATATTCAGGGGCGCTGGACAGATACGCAGTATTTT.

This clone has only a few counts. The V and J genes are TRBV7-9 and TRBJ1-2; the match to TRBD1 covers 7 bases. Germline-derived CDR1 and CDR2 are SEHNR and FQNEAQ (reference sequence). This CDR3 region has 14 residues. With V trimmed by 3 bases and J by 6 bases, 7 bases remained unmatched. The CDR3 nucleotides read TGTGCCAGCAGCTTTCCTGACAGGGATGATGGCTACACCTTC. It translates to CASSFPDRDDGYTF.

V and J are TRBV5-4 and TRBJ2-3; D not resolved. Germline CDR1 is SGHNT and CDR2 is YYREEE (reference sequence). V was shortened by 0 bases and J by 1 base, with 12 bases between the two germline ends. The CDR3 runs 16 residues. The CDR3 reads CASSLAVKPGTDTQYF. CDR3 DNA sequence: TGTGCCAGCAGCTTGGCTGTTAAGCCTGGCACAGATACGCAGTATTTT.

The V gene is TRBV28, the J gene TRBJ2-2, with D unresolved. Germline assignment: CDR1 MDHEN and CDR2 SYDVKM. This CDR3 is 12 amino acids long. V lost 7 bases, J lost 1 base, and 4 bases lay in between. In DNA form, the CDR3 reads TGTGCCAGCACAGGGAACACCGGGGAGCTGTTTTTT. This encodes CASTGNTGELFF.

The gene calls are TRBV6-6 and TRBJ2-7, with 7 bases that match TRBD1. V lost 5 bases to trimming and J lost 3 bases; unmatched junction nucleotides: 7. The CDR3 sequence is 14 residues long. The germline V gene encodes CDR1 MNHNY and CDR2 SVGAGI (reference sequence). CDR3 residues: CASSRRDRHYEQYF. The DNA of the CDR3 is TGTGCCAGCAGTAGACGGGACAGACACTACGAGCAGTACTTC.

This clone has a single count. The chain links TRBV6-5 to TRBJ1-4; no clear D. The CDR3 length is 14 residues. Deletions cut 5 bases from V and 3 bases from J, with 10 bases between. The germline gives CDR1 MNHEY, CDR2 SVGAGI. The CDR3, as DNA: TGTGCCAGCAGTCGACACTCTTCTAATGAAAAACTGTTTTTT. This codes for CASSRHSSNEKLFF.

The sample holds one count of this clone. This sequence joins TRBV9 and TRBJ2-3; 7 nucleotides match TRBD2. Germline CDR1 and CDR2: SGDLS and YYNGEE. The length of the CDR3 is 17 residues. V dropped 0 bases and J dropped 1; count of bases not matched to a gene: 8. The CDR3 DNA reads TGTGCCAGCAGCGTAGCTGGTGCTAGCGGACGCACAGATACGCAGTATTTT. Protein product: CASSVAGASGRTDTQYF.